This is a list of T cell receptor beta chains from one sample in a study of pediatric ulcerative colitis. Generated by immunoSEQ multiplex PCR, the TCRdb table keeps only in-frame clones and is missing some. Seen here are about 12,000 clones, roughly 80% observed once, and the top ten hold approximately 4.9%. The sequenced sample was gut tissue. These receptors all come from a boy aged 5-17 years who was a control in a study of pediatric ulcerative colitis. CDR3s include the opening cysteine and the closing phenylalanine or tryptophan. Each record gives: J gene, D gene, clone size, CDR3 length, V gene, CDR3 DNA, CDR3 protein. D genes are given only for firm matches. Expanded clones are given a class, and other clones once, few, many or no size at all.

TRBJ2-7 - few 14 TRBV5-8 TGTGCCAGCAGCTTGGGGGTAGGGTACCACGAGCAGTACTTC CASSLGVGYHEQYF
TRBJ1-1 - - 13 TRBV6-4 TGTGCCAGCAGTGACTCTTCGGCAGGGCCAGCTTTCTTT CASSDSSAGPAFF
TRBJ2-6 - - 18 TRBV11-2 TGTGCCAGCAGCTCACTGGGCCAGGGCCACTCTGGGGCCAACGTCCTGACTTTC CASSSLGQGHSGANVLTF
TRBJ1-5 - once 14 TRBV6-6 TGTGCCAGCAGTTACGGGACGCCCGGGGAGCCCCAGCATTTT CASSYGTPGEPQHF
TRBJ1-2 - - 14 TRBV6-5 TGTGCCAGCAAAACAGGGAATGCTAACTATGGCTACACCTTC CASKTGNANYGYTF
TRBJ2-5 - few 14 TRBV19 TGTGCCAGTAGCTCTGGTGGGTCGCAAGAGACCCAGTACTTC CASSSGGSQETQYF
TRBJ1-2 - - 13 TRBV11-2 TGTGCCAGCAGTCCCGACATTAACTATGGCTACACCTTC CASSPDINYGYTF
TRBJ1-5 TRBD1 - 15 TRBV10-2 TGCGCCAGCAGTTACAGGGGTGACGGCAATCAGCCCCAGCATTTT CASSYRGDGNQPQHF
TRBJ1-2 - - 15 TRBV4-1 TGCGCCAGCAGCCAAGTCCAGATGACTAACTATGGCTACACCTTC CASSQVQMTNYGYTF
TRBJ1-1 TRBD1 - 16 TRBV30 TGTGCCTGGAGTGTACGGGGACAGATAATGGGTACTGAAGCTTTCTTT CAWSVRGQIMGTEAFF
TRBJ1-3 - - 14 TRBV28 TGTGCCAGCCGCACGAGACCCTCTGAAAACACCATATATTTT CASRTRPSENTIYF
TRBJ2-7 TRBD1 - 14 TRBV4-1 TGCGCCAGCAGTAGTCCAGGGGGCTCCTACGAGCAGTACTTC CASSSPGGSYEQYF
TRBJ2-4 - - 17 TRBV28 TGTGCCAGCAGTTTATTAAGGGAGACCCGCGCCAAAAACATTCAGTACTTC CASSLLRETRAKNIQYF
TRBJ2-1 TRBD2 - 23 TRBV4-2 TGTGCCAGCAGCCAAGATACAGCCCAAGGTCGGACACTAGCGCCGAGCTCCTACAATGAGCAGTTCTTC CASSQDTAQGRTLAPSSYNEQFF
TRBJ2-1 - - 15 TRBV25-1 TGTGCCAGCAGTACTCGAGCGGGCATCTACAATGAGCAGTTCTTC CASSTRAGIYNEQFF
TRBJ2-1 TRBD2 - 16 TRBV4-3 TGCGCCAGCAGCCGCCAACTAGCGGGAGTCGATGGTGAGCAGTTCTTC CASSRQLAGVDGEQFF
TRBJ1-1 TRBD1 once 14 TRBV29-1 TGCAGCGTTGGGACAGGGGCCATGAACACTGAAGCTTTCTTT CSVGTGAMNTEAFF
TRBJ2-5 - - 14 TRBV13 TGTGCCAGCAGCTTAGGGCAGGGAGGAGAGACCCAGTACTTC CASSLGQGGETQYF
TRBJ1-4 TRBD1 - 18 TRBV11-2 TGTGCCAGCAGCCCAGGACGGGGCAGGGGGTTAACTAATGAAAAACTGTTTTTT CASSPGRGRGLTNEKLFF
TRBJ2-1 TRBD2 - 16 TRBV2 TGTGCCAGCAGTGACCCGACTAGCGGGAGGGCCGATGAGCAGTTCTTC CASSDPTSGRADEQFF
TRBJ2-5 - - 15 TRBV10-3 TGTGCCATTAGCCTAGGGAGAGAAAGAACGGAGACCCAGTACTTC CAISLGRERTETQYF
TRBJ2-2 TRBD1 - 16 TRBV5-4 TGTGCCAGCAGCGGGGACAGGGGGCGTATCACCGGGGAGCTGTTTTTT CASSGDRGRITGELFF
TRBJ1-5 TRBD1 few 16 TRBV4-2 TGTGCCAGCAGCCAAGAGCCAGGGGGCGCGGATCAGCCCCAGCATTTT CASSQEPGGADQPQHF
TRBJ2-1 TRBD2 - 16 TRBV12-5 TGTGCTAGTGGTTCAAGACTAGCGGGGTCCTACAATGAGCAGTTCTTC CASGSRLAGSYNEQFF
TRBJ2-3 TRBD1 few 17 TRBV18 TGTGCCAGCTCACTCTTACCGGGACAGGGGGGCACAGATACGCAGTATTTT CASSLLPGQGGTDTQYF
TRBJ1-2 TRBD1 once 14 TRBV12-5 TGTGCTAGTGGCCCTAGACAGGGGCTCTATGGCTACACCTTC CASGPRQGLYGYTF
TRBJ2-2 TRBD2 - 16 TRBV7-2 TGTGCCAGCGTGCTAGCGGGATACCCGGACACCGGGGAGCTGTTTTTT CASVLAGYPDTGELFF
TRBJ2-1 - - 13 TRBV7-3 TGTGCCAGCAGCCAGACCTTATACAATGAGCAGTTCTTC CASSQTLYNEQFF
TRBJ2-3 - - 15 TRBV6-1 TGTGCCAGCAACCTCGCGGCCTTGAGCACAGATACGCAGTATTTT CASNLAALSTDTQYF
TRBJ2-2 TRBD2 - 15 TRBV4-2 TGTGCCAGCAGCCAACTAGCGGGAGACACCGGGGAGCTGTTTTTT CASSQLAGDTGELFF
TRBJ2-3 - - 14 TRBV30 TGTGCCTGGGGCCCGGGGTTGGACACAGATACGCAGTATTTT CAWGPGLDTDTQYF
TRBJ2-7 TRBD2 - 15 TRBV6-1 TGTGCCAGCAGCGACGGGGCTAGCGGACCCTACGAGCAGTACTTC CASSDGASGPYEQYF
TRBJ1-5 - - 14 TRBV7-9 TGTGCCAGCAGCTCCGGGAAGAAAGATCAGCCCCAGCATTTT CASSSGKKDQPQHF
TRBJ1-2 - - 16 TRBV6-5 TGTGCCAGCAGTTACCTCACACAGGGAACGAACAATGGCTACACCTTC CASSYLTQGTNNGYTF
TRBJ2-5 TRBD1 - 11 TRBV29-1 TGCAGCGTTACAGGGGGCGAGACCCAGTACTTC CSVTGGETQYF
TRBJ2-1 - once 13 TRBV7-3 TGTGCCAGCAGCTTTGAACGGGCACCCGAGCAGTTCTTC CASSFERAPEQFF
TRBJ2-2 - - 15 TRBV7-3 TGTGCCAGCAGCTTAGCAGGCGAGAACACCGGGGAGCTGTTTTTT CASSLAGENTGELFF
TRBJ2-3 - - 14 TRBV30 TGTGCCTGGAGTGTATCGCGGAACACAGATACGCAGTATTTT CAWSVSRNTDTQYF
TRBJ1-5 - - 13 TRBV30 TGTGCCTGGAGTGGATCCAATAATCAGCCCCAGCATTTT CAWSGSNNQPQHF
TRBJ2-4 - - 16 TRBV6-6 TGTGCCAGCAGTAGGTCAGGGAGGGGGGCCAAAAACATTCAGTACTTC CASSRSGRGAKNIQYF
TRBJ1-1 - - 14 TRBV5-6 TGTGCCAGCAGCTTAAGGGGAGGGTACACTGAAGCTTTCTTT CASSLRGGYTEAFF